These 21 T cell receptor beta chains originate from one sample sequenced in a study of blood T cell repertoires in COVID-19. Profiling relied on immunoSEQ multiplex PCR, and the TCRdb table lists in-frame clones only, not all of them. This table has almost 350,000 clones, about nine tenths appearing once. The sequenced sample was PBMCs or T cells enriched from blood (not recorded which). Receptors originate from a woman aged 25 to 39 who had been exposed to COVID-19.

V gene TRBV3-1 (or the pseudogene TRBV3-2) combines with J gene TRBJ2-1; D is perhaps TRBD2 (5 bases). V shed 3 bases and J shed 9 bases, with 9 bases lying between them. The CDR3 contains 12 residues. Germline-derived CDR1 and CDR2 are LGHDT and YNNKEL (reference sequence). The CDR3 reads CASSQVASEQFF. The CDR3 coding sequence is TGTGCCAGCAGCCAGGTAGCGTCTGAGCAGTTCTTC.

V is TRBV5-4 and J is TRBJ2-7; 9 bases are shared with TRBD1. The trim removed 6 bases at V and 3 bases at J, leaving 7 bases unmatched. The CDR3 length is 14 residues. The germline V gene has CDR1 SGHNT and CDR2 YYREEE (reference sequence). CDR3 in DNA: TGTGCCAGCACCGCGGACAGGGGTTTCTACGAGCAGTACTTC. It specifies CASTADRGFYEQYF.

Concerning this clone itself: The same CDR3 arises from other DNA sequences in this sample as well. This chain links TRBV20-1 with TRBJ2-7, with D uncertain. The CDR3 loop spans 11 amino acids. V gave up 0 bases and J gave up 4 bases, with 4 bases separating them. The germline CDR1 and CDR2 sequences are DFQATT and SNEGSKA (reference sequence). CDR3 protein: CSARERYEQYF. In nucleotides, the CDR3 is TGCAGTGCTAGAGAGAGGTACGAGCAGTACTTC.

This clone was detected once. The V gene is TRBV5-1, the J gene TRBJ2-2; D is ambiguous. Germline assignment: CDR1 SGHRS and CDR2 YFSETQ. CDR3 length: 16 residues. V lost 4 bases to trimming and J lost 0 bases, with 13 bases between them. The CDR3 loop reads CASSAQQHANTGELFF. The DNA for the CDR3 is TGCGCCAGCAGCGCACAACAACACGCGAACACCGGGGAGCTGTTTTTT.

This clone was seen only a few times. The chain combines TRBV3-1 (or the pseudogene TRBV3-2) with TRBJ2-7; 11 positions agree with TRBD2. CDR3 size: 17 residues. Germline CDR1 LGHDT, CDR2 YNNKEL (reference sequence). Trimming cost V 0 bases and J 4 bases; bases outside gene matches: 8. The CDR3 nucleotides read TGTGCCAGCAGCCAAGATTGGCCCGGGACTAGCGGTTACGAGCAGTACTTC. Translation: CASSQDWPGTSGYEQYF.

The chain couples TRBV3-1 (or the pseudogene TRBV3-2) to TRBJ2-1; 14 bases are a match to TRBD2. After removal of 4 bases from V and 10 bases from J, the junction contained 9 bases not matched to a gene. Germline CDR1 and CDR2: LGHDT and YNNKEL (reference sequence). The CDR3 has 16 amino acids. The CDR3 is CASSLSGLAGAREQFF. For the CDR3, the DNA is TGTGCCAGCAGCCTCTCGGGACTAGCGGGAGCGCGAGAGCAGTTCTTC.

This clone was seen only a few times. This chain connects TRBV19 to TRBJ1-1, with D maybe TRBD1 (6 bases). This CDR3 has 11 residues. V lost 7 bases and J lost 11, with 14 bases in between. Looked up from germline, CDR1 is LNHDA and CDR2 is SQIVND (reference sequence). CDR3 nucleotides: TGTGCCAGTAAGGCGGCGCAGGGGGCTTTCTTT. Protein product: CASKAAQGAFF.

V gene TRBV29-1 combines with J gene TRBJ1-1; a weak D match, TRBD1 (5 bases). This CDR3 is 11 amino acids long. Germline CDR1 is SQVTM and CDR2 is ANQGSEA. The CDR3: CGGETNTEAFF. In nucleotides, the CDR3 is TGCGGGGGGGAGACGAACACTGAAGCTTTCTTT.

The rearrangement links TRBV11-3 to TRBJ1-1, with 9 bases that match TRBD1. Unmatched junction bases numbered 14, after V lost 8 bases and J lost 4 bases. Germline assignment: CDR1 SGHNT and CDR2 YENEEA. The CDR3 extends over 16 amino acids. CDR3 nucleotides: TGTGCCAGCGGCCCGGGACAGGGAACAACGGGCACTGAAGCTTTCTTT. Amino acid sequence: CASGPGQGTTGTEAFF.

In nucleotides, the CDR3 is TGCGCCAGCAGCTTCTTACAGGGGGCCTACGAGCAGTACTTC. It encodes CASSFLQGAYEQYF. This chain links TRBV5-1 with TRBJ2-7, with TRBD1 matching 8 bases. The CDR3 runs 14 residues. V dropped 2 bases and J dropped 2; count of bases not matched to a gene: 3. Germline CDR1 reads SGHRS; CDR2 reads YFSETQ. Full variable domain (missing parts from reference TRBV5-1 and TRBJ2-7): KAGVTQTPRYLIKTRGQQVTLSCSPISGHRSVSWYQQTPGQGLQFLFEYFSETQRNKGNFPGRFSGRQFSNSRSEMNVSTLELGDSALYLCASSFLQGAYEQYFGPGTRLTVT.

The chain uses TRBV5-1 and TRBJ2-7; maybe TRBD2 (6 bases). V gave up 4 bases and J gave up 5 bases, with 28 bases separating them. The CDR3 is 18 amino acids. CDR1 SGHRS and CDR2 YFSETQ come from the germline V gene. CDR3 in DNA: TGCGCCAGCAGCCCCGGGGGTAAACATGGGTCGATGTCGGACGAGCAGTACTTC. Its protein is CASSPGGKHGSMSDEQYF.

This rearrangement joins TRBV5-1 to TRBJ1-3, with TRBD1 matching 7 bases. Germline V lookup: CDR1 SGHRS, CDR2 YFSETQ. V trimming: 5 bases; J trimming: 1 base; junction bases outside the gene matches: 3. The CDR3 is 14 residues long. This chain's CDR3 is CASSADRSGNTIYF. In nucleotides, the CDR3 is TGCGCCAGCAGTGCGGACAGGTCTGGAAACACCATATATTTT.

The rearrangement uses TRBV2 and TRBJ2-5, with a weak D call TRBD1 (6 bases). Per germline, CDR1 SNHLY and CDR2 FYNNEI. This CDR3 region has 14 residues. The V end lost 2 bases, the J end lost 5 bases, and 12 bases lay between the germline ends. CDR3 bases: TGTGCCAGCAGTGAAAGGGACAATGGGGAGACCCAGTACTTC. Its translation is CASSERDNGETQYF.

The gene calls are TRBV7-9 and TRBJ2-3, with D maybe TRBD1 (6 bases). Trimming removed 5 bases at V and 9 bases at J, with 15 bases between. CDR1 is SEHNR, CDR2 FQNEAQ, per germline (reference sequence). CDR3 length equals 13 residues. CDR3 residues: CASSAGQPVTQYF. CDR3 sequence (DNA): TGTGCCAGCAGCGCCGGACAGCCGGTCACGCAGTATTTT.

In this sample, this clone turned up once. The chain employs TRBV27 and TRBJ1-1; 7 bases line up with TRBD1. Germline V gene lookup returns CDR1 MNHEY and CDR2 SMNVEV (reference sequence). The CDR3 has 14 amino acids. V was clipped by 2 bases and J by 1 base; unmatched bases: 1. The CDR3 loop reads CASSLAGGNTEAFF. In nucleotides, the CDR3 is TGTGCCAGCAGTTTAGCAGGGGGGAACACTGAAGCTTTCTTT.

The V gene is TRBV5-1, the J gene TRBJ1-1, with D maybe TRBD1 (5 bases). The CDR3 extends over 16 amino acids. The V gene lost 1 base and the J gene lost 4 bases, with 17 bases spanning the gap. Germline CDR1 reads SGHRS; CDR2 reads YFSETQ. Here the CDR3 reads CASSLPFMGGFTEAFF. The DNA for the CDR3 is TGCGCCAGCAGCTTGCCCTTTATGGGGGGTTTCACTGAAGCTTTCTTT.

This rearrangement joins TRBV24-1 to TRBJ1-1, with TRBD1 matching 8 bases. There are 15 residues in the CDR3. J gave up 1 base and V 3 bases, and 3 bases lay outside the gene matches. CDR1 KGHDR and CDR2 SFDVKD come from the germline V gene. In nucleotides, the CDR3 is TGTGCCACCAGTGATCCCGGGACAGGGAACACTGAAGCTTTCTTT. Encoded protein: CATSDPGTGNTEAFF.

V gene TRBV15 combines with J gene TRBJ2-7; TRBD2 matches at 11 bases. This CDR3 spans 15 amino acids. In germline, CDR1 is LNHNV, CDR2 YYDKDF (reference sequence). Losses at the gene ends were 6 bases for V and 3 bases for J; bases not matched to a gene: 7. The CDR3 coding sequence is TGTGCCACCAGGCATACTAGCGGGAGTTTCTACGAGCAGTACTTC. Its protein is CATRHTSGSFYEQYF.

The chain recombines TRBV28 with TRBJ1-1; TRBD1 matches 8 bases. The CDR3 runs 15 residues. The V gene end was trimmed by 1 base and the J gene end by 2 bases; junction bases not matched to a gene: 3. CDR1 and CDR2 (germline): MDHEN, SYDVKM. The CDR3, as DNA: TGTGCCAGCAGTTTATACAGGGGGTATAACACTGAAGCTTTCTTT. Its translation: CASSLYRGYNTEAFF.

This clone was counted a single time. V gene TRBV5-1 combines with J gene TRBJ2-2; TRBD2 agrees at 10 bases. The CDR3 runs to 17 residues. J lost 1 base, V lost 3 bases, and 6 bases had no gene match. CDR1 is SGHRS and CDR2 is YFSETQ in the germline V gene. As DNA, the CDR3 is TGCGCCAGCAGCTCGTTTACTAGCGGGGAGAACACCGGGGAGCTGTTTTTT. This translates into CASSSFTSGENTGELFF.

The genes are TRBV24-1 and TRBJ1-5; D not certain. The CDR3 is 17 residues long. V lost 0 bases and J lost 0, with 11 bases in between. From germline, CDR1 is KGHDR and CDR2 SFDVKD. The CDR3 nucleotides are TGTGCCACCAGTGATTTGGAGACAAGCCATAGCAATCAGCCCCAGCATTTT. Amino acid sequence: CATSDLETSHSNQPQHF.